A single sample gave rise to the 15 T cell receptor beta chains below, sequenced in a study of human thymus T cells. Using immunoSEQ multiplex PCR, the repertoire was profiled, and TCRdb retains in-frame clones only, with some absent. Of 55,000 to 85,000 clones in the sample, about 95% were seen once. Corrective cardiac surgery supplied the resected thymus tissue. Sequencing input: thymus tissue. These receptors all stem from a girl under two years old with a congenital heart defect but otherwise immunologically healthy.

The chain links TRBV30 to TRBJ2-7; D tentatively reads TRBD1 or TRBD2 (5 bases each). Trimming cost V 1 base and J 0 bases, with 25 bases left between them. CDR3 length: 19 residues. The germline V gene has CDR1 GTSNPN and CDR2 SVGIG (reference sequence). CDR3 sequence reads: CAWSASRDVIHSSSYEQYF. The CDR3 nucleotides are TGTGCCTGGAGTGCAAGCAGGGACGTCATACACTCGAGCTCCTACGAGCAGTACTTC.

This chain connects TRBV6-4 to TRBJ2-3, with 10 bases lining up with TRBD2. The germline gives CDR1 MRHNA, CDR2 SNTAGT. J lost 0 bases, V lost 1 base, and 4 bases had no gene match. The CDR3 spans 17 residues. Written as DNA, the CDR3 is TGTGCCAGCAGTGACTTGCGGACTAGCGGTAGCACAGATACGCAGTATTTT. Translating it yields CASSDLRTSGSTDTQYF.

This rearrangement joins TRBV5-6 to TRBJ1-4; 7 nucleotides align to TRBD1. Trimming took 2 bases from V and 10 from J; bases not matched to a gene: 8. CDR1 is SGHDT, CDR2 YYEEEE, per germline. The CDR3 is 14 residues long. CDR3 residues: CASSFGQVPRKLFF. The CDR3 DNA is TGTGCCAGCAGCTTCGGACAGGTCCCGAGAAAACTGTTTTTT.

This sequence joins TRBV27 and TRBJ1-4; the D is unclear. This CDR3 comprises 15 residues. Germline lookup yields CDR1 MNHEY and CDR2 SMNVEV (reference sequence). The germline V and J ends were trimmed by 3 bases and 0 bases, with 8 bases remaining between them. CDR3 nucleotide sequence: TGTGCCAGCAGTTTCGGGATTGCAACTAATGAAAAACTGTTTTTT. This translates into CASSFGIATNEKLFF.

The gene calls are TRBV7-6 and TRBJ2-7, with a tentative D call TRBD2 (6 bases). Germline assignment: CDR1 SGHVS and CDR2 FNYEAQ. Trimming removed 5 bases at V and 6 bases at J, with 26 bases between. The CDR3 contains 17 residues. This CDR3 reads CASSVGPGGAVDGEQYF. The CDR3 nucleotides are TGTGCCAGCAGCGTGGGCCCAGGAGGGGCGGTTGACGGCGAGCAGTACTTC. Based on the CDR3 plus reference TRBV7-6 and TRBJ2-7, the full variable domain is GAGVSQSPRYKVTKRGQDVALRCDPISGHVSLYWYRQALGQGPEFLTYFNYEAQQDKSGLPNDRFSAERPEGSISTLTIQRTEQRDSAMYRCASSVGPGGAVDGEQYFGPGTRLTVT.

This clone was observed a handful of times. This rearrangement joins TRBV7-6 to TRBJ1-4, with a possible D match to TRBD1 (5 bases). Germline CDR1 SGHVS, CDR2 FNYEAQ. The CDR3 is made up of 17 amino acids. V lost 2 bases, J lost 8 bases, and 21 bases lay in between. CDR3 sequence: CASSLSPGGGEDEKLFF. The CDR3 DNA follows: TGTGCCAGCAGCTTAAGTCCGGGTGGAGGGGAAGACGAAAAACTGTTTTTT. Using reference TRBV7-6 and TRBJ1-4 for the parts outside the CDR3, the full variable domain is GAGVSQSPRYKVTKRGQDVALRCDPISGHVSLYWYRQALGQGPEFLTYFNYEAQQDKSGLPNDRFSAERPEGSISTLTIQRTEQRDSAMYRCASSLSPGGGEDEKLFFGSGTQLSVL.

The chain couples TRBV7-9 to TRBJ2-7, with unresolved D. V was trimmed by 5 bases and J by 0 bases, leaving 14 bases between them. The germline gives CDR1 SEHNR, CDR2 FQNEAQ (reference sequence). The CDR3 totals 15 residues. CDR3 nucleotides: TGTGCCAGCAGCGAGAAGATAGGGCCCTCCTACGAGCAGTACTTC. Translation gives CASSEKIGPSYEQYF.

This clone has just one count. The CDR3 DNA follows: TGTGCCAGCAGCCTGATACATAGCGGGGAGTATCAAGAGACCCAGTACTTC. Amino acid sequence: CASSLIHSGEYQETQYF. This chain uses TRBV5-6 with TRBJ2-5; 8 bases are a match to TRBD2. The CDR3 has 17 residues. Losses at the gene ends were 4 bases for V and 2 bases for J; bases not matched to a gene: 13. Germline values: CDR1 SGHDT, CDR2 YYEEEE. The entire variable domain, with the rest obtained from reference TRBV5-6 and TRBJ2-5, is as follows: DAGVTQSPTHLIKTRGQQVTLRCSPKSGHDTVSWYQQALGQGPQFIFQYYEEEERQRGNFPDRFSGHQFPNYSSELNVNALLLGDSALYLCASSLIHSGEYQETQYFGPGTRLLVL.

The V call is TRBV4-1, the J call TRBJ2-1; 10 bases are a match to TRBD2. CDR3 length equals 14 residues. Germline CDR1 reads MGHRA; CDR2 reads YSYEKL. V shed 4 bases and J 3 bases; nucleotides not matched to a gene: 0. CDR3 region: CASSRLAGYNEQFF. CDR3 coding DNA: TGCGCCAGCAGCCGACTAGCGGGCTACAATGAGCAGTTCTTC.

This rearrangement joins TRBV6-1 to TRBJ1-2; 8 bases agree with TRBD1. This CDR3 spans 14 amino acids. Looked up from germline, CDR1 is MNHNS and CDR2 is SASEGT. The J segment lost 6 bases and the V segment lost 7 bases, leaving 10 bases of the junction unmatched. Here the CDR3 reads CASTKQGGADGYTF. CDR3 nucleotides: TGTGCCAGCACCAAACAGGGGGGCGCGGATGGCTACACCTTC.

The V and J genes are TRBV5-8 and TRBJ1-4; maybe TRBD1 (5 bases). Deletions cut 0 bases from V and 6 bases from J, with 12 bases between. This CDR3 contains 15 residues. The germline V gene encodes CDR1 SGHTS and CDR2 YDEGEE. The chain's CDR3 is CASSLVGAVDEKLFF. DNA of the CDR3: TGTGCCAGCAGCTTGGTTGGGGCTGTGGATGAAAAACTGTTTTTT.

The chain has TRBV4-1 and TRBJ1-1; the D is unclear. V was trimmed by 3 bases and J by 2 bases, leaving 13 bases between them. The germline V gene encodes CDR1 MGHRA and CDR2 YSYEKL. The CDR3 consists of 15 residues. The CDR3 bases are TGCGCCAGCAGCCATAGAGCCCTGATAAACACTGAAGCTTTCTTT. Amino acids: CASSHRALINTEAFF.

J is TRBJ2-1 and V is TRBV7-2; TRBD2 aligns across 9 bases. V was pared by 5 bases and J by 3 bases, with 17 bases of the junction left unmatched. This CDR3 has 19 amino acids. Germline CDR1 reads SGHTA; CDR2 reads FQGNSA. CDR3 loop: CASSPKSWRGGTGYNEQFF. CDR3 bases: TGTGCCAGCAGCCCGAAAAGTTGGCGGGGGGGGACCGGCTACAATGAGCAGTTCTTC.

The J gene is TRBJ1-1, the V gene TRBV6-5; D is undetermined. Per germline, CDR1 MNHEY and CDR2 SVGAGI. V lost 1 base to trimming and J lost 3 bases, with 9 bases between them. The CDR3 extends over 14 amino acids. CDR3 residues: CASSYLGRDTEAFF. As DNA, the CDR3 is TGTGCCAGCAGTTACTTGGGTCGGGACACTGAAGCTTTCTTT.

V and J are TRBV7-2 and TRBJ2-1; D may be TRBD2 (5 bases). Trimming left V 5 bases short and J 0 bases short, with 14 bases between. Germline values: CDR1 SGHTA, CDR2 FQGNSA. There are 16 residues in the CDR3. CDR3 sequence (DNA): TGTGCCAGCAGCAGCGTAGCGTCGAGCTCCTACAATGAGCAGTTCTTC. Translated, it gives CASSSVASSSYNEQFF.